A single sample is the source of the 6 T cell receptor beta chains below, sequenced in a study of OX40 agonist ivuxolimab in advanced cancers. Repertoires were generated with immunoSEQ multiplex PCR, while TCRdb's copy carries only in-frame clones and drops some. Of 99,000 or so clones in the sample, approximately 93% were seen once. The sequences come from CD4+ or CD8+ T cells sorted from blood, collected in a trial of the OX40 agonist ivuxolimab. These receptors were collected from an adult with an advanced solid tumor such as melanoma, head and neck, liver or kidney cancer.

The CDR3 sequence is CASSQVGPNQPQHF. Written as DNA, the CDR3 is TGTGCCAGCAGCCAAGTGGGTCCTAATCAGCCCCAGCATTTT. This chain uses TRBV4-2 with TRBJ1-5; no firm D call. Germline V CDR1 and CDR2: LGHNA, YNFKEQ. The CDR3 spans 14 residues. Deletions cut 1 base from V and 4 bases from J, with 8 bases between.

This CDR3 is CAWSLNSGNTIYF. The CDR3, as DNA: TGTGCCTGGAGTCTTAACTCTGGAAACACCATATATTTT. The chain carries TRBV30 and TRBJ1-3, with D unresolved. Germline V gene sequence: CDR1 GTSNPN, CDR2 SVGIG (reference sequence). The CDR3 sequence is 13 residues long. Trimming cost V 2 bases and J 0 bases, with 5 bases left between them.

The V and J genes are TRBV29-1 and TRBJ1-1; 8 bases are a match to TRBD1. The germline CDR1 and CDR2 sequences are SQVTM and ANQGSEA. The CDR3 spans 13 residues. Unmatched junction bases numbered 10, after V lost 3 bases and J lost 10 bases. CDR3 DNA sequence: TGCAGCGTTGATGGGGACAGGCCTCGTGGAGCTTTCTTT. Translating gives CSVDGDRPRGAFF.

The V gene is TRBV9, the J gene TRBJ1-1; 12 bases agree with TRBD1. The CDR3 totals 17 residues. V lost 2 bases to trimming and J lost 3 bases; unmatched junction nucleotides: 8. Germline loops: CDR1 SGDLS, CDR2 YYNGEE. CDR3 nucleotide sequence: TGTGCCAGCAGCGTCTATGGGACAGGGGGCGCGTACACTGAAGCTTTCTTT. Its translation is CASSVYGTGGAYTEAFF.

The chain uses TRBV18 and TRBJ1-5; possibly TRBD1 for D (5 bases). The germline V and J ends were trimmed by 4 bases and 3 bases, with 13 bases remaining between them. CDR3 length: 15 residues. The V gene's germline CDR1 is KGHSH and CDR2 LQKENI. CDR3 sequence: CASSQLQDSNQPQHF. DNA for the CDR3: TGTGCCAGCTCACAATTACAGGATTCCAATCAGCCCCAGCATTTT. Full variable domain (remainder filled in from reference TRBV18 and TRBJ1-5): NAGVMQNPRHLVRRRGQEARLRCSPMKGHSHVYWYRQLPEEGLKFMVYLQKENIIDESGMPKERFSAEFPKEGPSILRIQQVVRGDSAAYFCASSQLQDSNQPQHFGDGTRLSIL.

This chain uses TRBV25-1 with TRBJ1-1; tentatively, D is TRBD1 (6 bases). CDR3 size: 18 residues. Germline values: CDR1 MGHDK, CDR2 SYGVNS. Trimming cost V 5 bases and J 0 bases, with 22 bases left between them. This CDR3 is CASSHWTAVFCLNTEAFF. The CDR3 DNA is TGTGCCAGCAGTCATTGGACAGCAGTATTTTGTTTGAACACTGAAGCTTTCTTT.